This entry lists 16 T cell receptor beta chains sequenced from one sample in a study of early T cells in non-severe SARS-CoV-2 infection. TCRdb independently ran MiXCR on the 5' RACE reads; one entry per CDR3 protein. The sample contains about 71,000 distinct CDR3 sequences, around 12% of which appear only once. This material consisted of whole blood, taken at baseline. The origin of the receptors is an adult who was a healthcare worker with PCR-confirmed SARS-CoV-2 infection or an uninfected control (not recorded which).

This clonotype was seen more than once but under ten times. The chain employs TRBV2 and TRBJ2-6; unclear D gene. Between the trimmed V and J ends, which lost 9 bases and 0 bases, there was a span of 6 bases. Germline CDR1 reads SNHLY; CDR2 reads FYNNEI. CDR3 length: 13 residues. CDR3 sequence (DNA): TGTGCCAGACAAGTCTCTGGGGCCAACGTCCTGACTTTC. It codes for CARQVSGANVLTF.

The chain employs TRBV4-1 and TRBJ2-3, with a weak D call TRBD1 (5 bases). V lost 1 base and J 0 bases, leaving 8 bases between the germline ends. Per germline, CDR1 MGHRA and CDR2 YSYEKL. The CDR3 has 15 amino acids. The DNA of the CDR3 is TGCGCCAGCAGCCAAGCAGGGCGGAGCACAGATACGCAGTATTTT. Translation: CASSQAGRSTDTQYF.

V gene TRBV6-5 combines with J gene TRBJ1-6, with unresolved D. Looked up from germline, CDR1 is MNHEY and CDR2 is SVGAGI. The V and J ends lost 6 bases and 10 bases respectively, with 10 bases between them. The length of the CDR3 is 12 residues. CDR3 sequence: CASSPGRSPLHF. In DNA form, the CDR3 reads TGTGCCAGCAGCCCCGGCCGATCACCCCTCCACTTT.

The sample holds a few counts of this clonotype. The chain combines TRBV28 with TRBJ2-1; the match to TRBD2 covers 9 bases. This CDR3 has 17 amino acids. J was trimmed by 4 bases and V by 4 bases; bases with no gene match: 11. The V gene's germline CDR1 is MDHEN and CDR2 SYDVKM. The CDR3 DNA sequence: TGTGCCAGCAGTTCCCCGAGCGGGACTAGCCGATACAATGAGCAGTTCTTC. It yields the protein CASSSPSGTSRYNEQFF.

The table lists this clonotype with many counts. The chain couples TRBV5-5 to TRBJ2-5; D gene uncertain. Germline lookup yields CDR1 SGHKS and CDR2 YYEKEE (reference sequence). V lost 0 bases and J 4 bases, leaving 10 bases between the germline ends. The CDR3 consists of 14 residues. The CDR3: CASSLDSFRETQYF. CDR3 sequence (DNA): TGTGCCAGCAGCTTGGACAGCTTTCGAGAGACCCAGTACTTC.

The chain joins TRBV9 to TRBJ2-3, with 7 nucleotides matching TRBD2. V trimming: 4 bases; J trimming: 2 bases; junction bases outside the gene matches: 16. Germline loops: CDR1 SGDLS, CDR2 YYNGEE. This CDR3 spans 18 amino acids. For the CDR3, the DNA is TGTGCCAGCAGCCCAAACCCTACGACTAGCCGGGTCACAGATACGCAGTATTTT. It yields the protein CASSPNPTTSRVTDTQYF. The entire variable domain, with the rest obtained from reference TRBV9 and TRBJ2-3, is as follows: DSGVTQTPKHLITATGQRVTLRCSPRSGDLSVYWYQQSLDQGLQFLIQYYNGEERAKGNILERFSAQQFPDLHSELNLSSLELGDSALYFCASSPNPTTSRVTDTQYFGPGTRLTVL.

This clonotype was seen a few times. The chain uses TRBV11-2 and TRBJ2-1; 8 nucleotides match TRBD1. V trimming: 5 bases; J trimming: 5 bases; junction bases outside the gene matches: 23. There are 20 residues in the CDR3. CDR1 is SGHAT, CDR2 FQNNGV, per germline. The CDR3 coding sequence is TGTGCCAGCAGCCGCACCGATGACAGGGGTCGTAGGTTTGGAGACAATGAGCAGTTCTTC. Its protein product is CASSRTDDRGRRFGDNEQFF.

This chain connects TRBV5-1 to TRBJ2-2, with D perhaps given as TRBD1 or TRBD2 (5 bases each). V was clipped by 1 base and J by 4 bases, with 8 bases between them. Germline V gene lookup returns CDR1 SGHRS and CDR2 YFSETQ. The CDR3 is 14 residues long. In DNA form, the CDR3 reads TGCGCCAGCAGCTTGCAGGGAGTCACCGGGGAGCTGTTTTTT. Residues: CASSLQGVTGELFF.

The chain couples TRBV20-1 to TRBJ2-3; maybe TRBD2 (5 bases). Germline V gene lookup returns CDR1 DFQATT and CDR2 SNEGSKA (reference sequence). This CDR3 comprises 14 residues. Trimming pared 5 bases from V and 2 bases from J, leaving 14 bases between. CDR3 in amino acids: CSAVRGLITDTQYF. The CDR3 nucleotides are TGCAGTGCTGTTCGAGGACTCATCACAGATACGCAGTATTTT.

This clonotype was found many times. CDR3 residues: CASSAGLAPYNEQFF. CDR3 bases: TGTGCCAGCAGTGCAGGACTAGCACCCTACAATGAGCAGTTCTTC. V gene TRBV6-1 combines with J gene TRBJ2-1, with 8 positions matching TRBD2. Germline loops: CDR1 MNHNS, CDR2 SASEGT. The V segment lost 4 bases and the J segment 2 bases; nucleotides outside the gene matches: 4. This CDR3 is built from 15 residues.

This clonotype showed up just a few times. The chain has TRBV5-1 and TRBJ1-5; D gene uncertain. CDR3 length equals 14 residues. CDR1 SGHRS and CDR2 YFSETQ come from the germline V gene. Between the trimmed V and J ends, which lost 5 bases and 2 bases, there was a span of 11 bases. CDR3 bases: TGCGCCAGCAGGCCGGACGGCCGCAATCAGCCCCAGCATTTT. Translation gives CASRPDGRNQPQHF.

This clonotype was seen ten or more times. The chain employs TRBV5-1 and TRBJ2-1; TRBD2 matches at 11 bases. The CDR3 totals 16 residues. Germline CDR1 SGHRS, CDR2 YFSETQ. Germline trimming cut 6 bases from V and 5 bases from J; bases unmatched to any gene: 10. The CDR3 nucleotides read TGCGCCAGCAACCCCCACCTAGCGGGGGGCCACAATGAGCAGTTCTTC. This encodes CASNPHLAGGHNEQFF. Supplemented by reference TRBV5-1 and TRBJ2-1, the full variable domain reads KAGVTQTPRYLIKTRGQQVTLSCSPISGHRSVSWYQQTPGQGLQFLFEYFSETQRNKGNFPGRFSGRQFSNSRSEMNVSTLELGDSALYLCASNPHLAGGHNEQFFGPGTRLTVL.

This chain connects TRBV15 to TRBJ2-1; TRBD2 matches 11 bases. The V and J ends lost 3 bases and 7 bases, in that order; junction bases with no gene match: 8. CDR3 size: 16 residues. CDR1 and CDR2 (germline): LNHNV, YYDKDF (reference sequence). In DNA form, the CDR3 reads TGTGCCACCAGCAGTCCGACTAGCGGGGATGTAAATGAGCAGTTCTTC. Its translation: CATSSPTSGDVNEQFF.

This clonotype was seen a few times. The genes are TRBV28 and TRBJ2-3; D is unresolved. CDR1 is MDHEN, CDR2 SYDVKM, per germline. This CDR3 contains 15 residues. V was trimmed by 3 bases and J by 2 bases, leaving 12 bases between them. The CDR3 loop reads CASSFSRANTDTQYF. CDR3 in DNA: TGTGCCAGCAGTTTCTCACGGGCGAACACAGATACGCAGTATTTT.

The DNA of the CDR3 is TGTGCCAGCAGTGAAGAGGGGACAGCTAGTGGCTACACCTTC. The encoded protein is CASSEEGTASGYTF. The rearrangement uses TRBV6-1 and TRBJ1-2; 7 nucleotides align to TRBD1. The CDR3 totals 14 residues. Germline CDR1 is MNHNS and CDR2 is SASEGT. The ends lost 1 base at V and 7 bases at J; junction bases unmatched: 6.

This clonotype was found a few times. The chain has TRBV11-3 and TRBJ2-2; D is undetermined. The CDR3 is 13 residues long. Looked up from germline, CDR1 is SGHNT and CDR2 is YENEEA. Between the trimmed V and J ends, which lost 4 bases and 6 bases, there was a span of 9 bases. The CDR3: CASSYAWSGELFF. CDR3 nucleotides: TGTGCCAGCAGCTACGCTTGGTCCGGGGAGCTGTTTTTT.